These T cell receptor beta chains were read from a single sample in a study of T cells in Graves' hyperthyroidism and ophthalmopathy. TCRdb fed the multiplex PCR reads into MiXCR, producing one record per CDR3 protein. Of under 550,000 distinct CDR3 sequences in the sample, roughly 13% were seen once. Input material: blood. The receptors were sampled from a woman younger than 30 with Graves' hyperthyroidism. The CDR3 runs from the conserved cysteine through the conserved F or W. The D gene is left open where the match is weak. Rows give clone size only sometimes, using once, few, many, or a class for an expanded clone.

DNA: TGTGCCAGCAGCCCCCCGAGGGCAGCCTATGGCTACACCTTC
CDR3: CASSPPRAAYGYTF
J: TRBJ1-2
D: .
size: many
V: TRBV7-8

DNA: TGTGCCAGCACTAGCGGGAGGGCCCTCGAGCAGTACTTC
CDR3: CASTSGRALEQYF
J: TRBJ2-7
D: TRBD2
size: many
V: TRBV28

DNA: TGCAGCGGGGATCGAGTAGGAGGGGGCAATGAGCAGTTCTTC
CDR3: CSGDRVGGGNEQFF
J: TRBJ2-1
D: .
size: few
V: TRBV29-1

DNA: TGTGCCAGTAGTACCAATAGATATAGCAATCAGCCCCAGCATTTT
CDR3: CASSTNRYSNQPQHF
J: TRBJ1-5
D: .
size: .
V: TRBV19

DNA: TGTGCCAGCAGCTTAGGCTGGGGATCGACAGATACGCAGTATTTT
CDR3: CASSLGWGSTDTQYF
J: TRBJ2-3
D: .
size: many
V: TRBV11-2

DNA: TGCGCCAGCAGCTTGATGAGCAGGGGGCTTTCCTACAATGAGCAGTTCTTC
CDR3: CASSLMSRGLSYNEQFF
J: TRBJ2-1
D: TRBD1
size: many
V: TRBV5-1

DNA: TGCGCCAGCAGCCACGGGACAGGGGGCTCTGAAAAACTGTTTTTT
CDR3: CASSHGTGGSEKLFF
J: TRBJ1-4
D: TRBD1
size: .
V: TRBV4-3

DNA: TGTGCCAGCAGCCTAACCGGGACCTCGTCCTCCGATACGCAGTATTTT
CDR3: CASSLTGTSSSDTQYF
J: TRBJ2-3
D: .
size: many
V: TRBV9

DNA: TGTGCCTGGAGTGCGTGGGAACAGGGGGCGCGGAGAAACACCATATATTTT
CDR3: CAWSAWEQGARRNTIYF
J: TRBJ1-3
D: TRBD1
size: many
V: TRBV30

DNA: TGTGCCAGCAGCTTAGGGAGTAAAGGGACTGAAGCTTTCTTT
CDR3: CASSLGSKGTEAFF
J: TRBJ1-1
D: .
size: .
V: TRBV11-2